The sequence of this T cell receptor beta chain was determined in a study of metastatic and nonmetastatic thyroid tumors. Study as a whole: Repertoires from blood and tumor or nodule tissue of malignant and benign thyroid patients were compared.

Nobody among the patients had been given any treatment before thyroid surgery. TCRdb redid the clone calls on the PCR reads using MiXCR. In the table there are tens of thousands of clones, approximately 15% of which are singletons. Study-wide points: Patients with malignant thyroid tumors reportedly had significantly higher TCR beta diversity than those with benign nodules, in blood and tumor.

This clone has at least ten counts. Its specificity is not known. With 5 bases removed from V and 5 bases from J, the gap between germline ends came to 6 bases. CDR3 size: 12 residues. Germline values: CDR1 LNHDA, CDR2 SQIVND (reference sequence). The V call is TRBV19, the J call TRBJ2-2; D call uncertain. The sample consisted of blood. The receptor's source is a female donor with papillary thyroid cancer or a benign thyroid nodule (not recorded which). Some clones in this sample may be carry-over from other donors' samples. The CDR3 sequence: CASSPRTGELFF. The CDR3 bases are TGTGCCAGTAGTCCCAGGACCGGGGAGCTGTTTTTT.